The clone carrying this T cell receptor (beta chain) was found once. This specimen comes from a study of blood T cell repertoires in COVID-19. The method was immunoSEQ multiplex PCR; TCRdb's version includes in-frame clones alone and lacks a portion of them. The sample carries over 150,000 clones, 82% recorded once. Trimming pared 6 bases from V and 9 bases from J, leaving 18 bases between. Germline-derived CDR1 and CDR2 are SQVTM and ANQGSEA. CDR3 length: 14 amino acids. The sequenced material came from PBMCs or T cells enriched from blood (not recorded which). J is TRBJ1-6 and V is TRBV29-1, with D perhaps matching TRBD1 (6 bases). The sequence derives from a man aged 35 to 55 who had recovered from COVID-19. The CDR3 loop reads CSVREAGGGSPLHF. CDR3 DNA: TGCAGCGTCCGAGAGGCGGGGGGCGGTTCACCCCTCCACTTT.